The 13 T cell receptor beta chains reported below all come from one sample, sequenced in a study of blood T cell repertoires in COVID-19. Some clones are missing from TCRdb's copy, which holds only in-frame ones; the method was immunoSEQ multiplex PCR. The table lists about 260,000 clones, about 87% of them singletons. Source material: peripheral blood. The receptors originated from a woman aged 45-65 years with acute or convalescent COVID-19.

This sequence joins TRBV28 and TRBJ1-1, with D unclear. The CDR3 covers 13 residues. Germline V CDR1 and CDR2: MDHEN, SYDVKM. Trimming shortened V by 3 bases and J by 10 bases, and 15 bases separated the two germline ends. The CDR3 protein is CASSLRSRHSAFF. The CDR3 region has the DNA TGTGCCAGCAGTTTGAGATCGAGACATTCAGCTTTCTTT. Together with reference TRBV28 and TRBJ1-1, the CDR3 gives the full variable domain: DVKVTQSSRYLVKRTGEKVFLECVQDMDHENMFWYRQDPGLGLRLIYFSYDVKMKEKGDIPEGYSVSREKKERFSLILESASTNQTSMYLCASSLRSRHSAFFGQGTRLTVV.

The V and J genes are TRBV7-2 and TRBJ2-2; 8 nucleotides align to TRBD1. The CDR3 contains 16 residues. CDR1 is SGHTA and CDR2 is FQGNSA in the germline V gene. V trimming: 5 bases; J trimming: 0 bases; junction bases outside the gene matches: 5. In DNA form, the CDR3 reads TGTGCCAGCAGCCCCCAGGGACAGGCGAACACCGGGGAGCTGTTTTTT. As protein: CASSPQGQANTGELFF. Full variable domain (outside the CDR3, taken from reference TRBV7-2 and TRBJ2-2): GAGVSQSPSNKVTEKGKDVELRCDPISGHTALYWYRQSLGQGLEFLIYFQGNSAPDKSGLPSDRFSAERTGGSVSTLTIQRTQQEDSAVYLCASSPQGQANTGELFFGEGSRLTVL.

The V gene is TRBV19, the J gene TRBJ1-5, with 7 bases that match TRBD1. Germline V gene sequence: CDR1 LNHDA, CDR2 SQIVND (reference sequence). The length of the CDR3 is 16 residues. With 8 bases clipped from V and 3 bases from J, the junction kept 13 bases outside the gene matches. The CDR3 loop is CASQTRTGVNNQPQHF. The CDR3 DNA follows: TGTGCCAGTCAAACCCGGACAGGAGTCAACAATCAGCCCCAGCATTTT.

The V and J genes are TRBV4-3 and TRBJ1-2; the D gene is possibly TRBD1 (6 bases). The CDR3 consists of 18 residues. Trimming shortened V by 1 base and J by 1 base, and 19 bases separated the two germline ends. Germline V gene data show CDR1 as LGHNA and CDR2 as YSLEER. Here the CDR3 DNA reads TGCGCCAGCAGCCAAGCCTCCTGGGGGGGCGCGGGTAACTATGGCTACACCTTC. This encodes CASSQASWGGAGNYGYTF.

V and J are TRBV24-1 and TRBJ2-1; 7 bases map to TRBD1. CDR1 and CDR2 from the germline V gene are KGHDR and SFDVKD. Trimming at V came to 2 bases and at J to 6 bases, leaving 9 bases not matched to a gene. The CDR3 sequence is 16 residues long. CDR3: CATSDYRGVERNEQFF. For the CDR3, the DNA is TGTGCCACCAGTGATTACAGGGGAGTTGAGCGCAATGAGCAGTTCTTC.

The V call is TRBV29-1, the J call TRBJ1-4, with no clear D. CDR1 is SQVTM and CDR2 is ANQGSEA in the germline V gene. The CDR3 spans 12 residues. The V end lost 2 bases, the J end lost 5 bases, and 6 bases lay between the germline ends. The CDR3 bases are TGCAGCGTTGAACAGGAAAATGAAAAACTGTTTTTT. Amino acids: CSVEQENEKLFF.

This clone occurred once. The rearrangement uses TRBV28 and TRBJ2-2, with 12 bases that match TRBD2. In germline, CDR1 is MDHEN, CDR2 SYDVKM. This CDR3 is 19 amino acids long. J gave up 5 bases and V 1 base, and 11 bases lay outside the gene matches. The CDR3 nucleotides are TGTGCCAGCAGTTTATCAGCGACTAGCGGGAGTCGGAGGACCGGGGAGCTGTTTTTT. Translation: CASSLSATSGSRRTGELFF. Looking up the rest from reference TRBV28 and TRBJ2-2 gives the full variable domain: DVKVTQSSRYLVKRTGEKVFLECVQDMDHENMFWYRQDPGLGLRLIYFSYDVKMKEKGDIPEGYSVSREKKERFSLILESASTNQTSMYLCASSLSATSGSRRTGELFFGEGSRLTVL.

This chain uses TRBV19 with TRBJ1-2; D is uncertain. The CDR3 sequence is 13 residues long. The V gene lost 6 bases and the J gene lost 4 bases, with 12 bases spanning the gap. Germline V lookup: CDR1 LNHDA, CDR2 SQIVND (reference sequence). In DNA, the CDR3 is TGTGCCAGTAGCCTGGACTGGGCCTATGGCTACACCTTC. Amino acid sequence: CASSLDWAYGYTF.

The chain combines TRBV14 with TRBJ2-6; 7 nucleotides agree with TRBD1. The germline gives CDR1 SGHDN, CDR2 FVKESK. The CDR3 loop spans 20 amino acids. With 4 bases clipped from V and 2 bases from J, the junction kept 17 bases outside the gene matches. CDR3 residues: CASSRSFFLMTGTGANVLTF. In DNA, the CDR3 is TGTGCCAGCAGCCGTTCTTTTTTCTTAATGACAGGGACTGGGGCCAACGTCCTGACTTTC.

This clone turned up a few times. The chain recombines TRBV2 with TRBJ1-5, with TRBD1 matching over 7 bases. In germline, CDR1 is SNHLY, CDR2 FYNNEI. The CDR3 is 14 amino acids. Losses at the gene ends were 5 bases for V and 0 bases for J; bases not matched to a gene: 1. This chain's CDR3 is CASSRQGSNQPQHF. The CDR3 coding sequence is TGTGCCAGCAGTCGACAGGGTAGCAATCAGCCCCAGCATTTT.

In its sample, this clone was seen a few times. The V gene is TRBV18, the J gene TRBJ1-1; 7 bases map to TRBD1. Looked up from germline, CDR1 is KGHSH and CDR2 is LQKENI. The CDR3 contains 16 residues. V lost 2 bases and J lost 0; bases outside the gene matches: 6. CDR3 sequence reads: CASSPMTGSMNTEAFF. The CDR3 DNA follows: TGTGCCAGCTCACCAATGACAGGGAGTATGAACACTGAAGCTTTCTTT.

V gene TRBV5-1 combines with J gene TRBJ1-5; 9 positions match TRBD1. CDR3 size: 15 residues. J gave up 6 bases and V 0 bases, and 4 bases lay outside the gene matches. Germline lookup yields CDR1 SGHRS and CDR2 YFSETQ. The CDR3 sequence is CASSLDTGGGQPQHF. The CDR3 DNA follows: TGCGCCAGCAGCTTGGATACAGGGGGCGGTCAGCCCCAGCATTTT.

This sequence joins TRBV7-2 and TRBJ2-5; D might be TRBD1 (6 bases). CDR3 length: 15 residues. The V gene's germline CDR1 is SGHTA and CDR2 FQGNSA. Trimming took 5 bases from V and 0 from J, leaving 13 bases between them. CDR3 in DNA: TGTGCCAGCAGCCAGACCGGGACAAACCAAGAGACCCAGTACTTC. It is translated as CASSQTGTNQETQYF.